This T cell receptor beta chain derives from a study of T cell clonotyping in hematopoietic cell transplantation. CDR1 is LNHDA and CDR2 is SQIVND in the germline V gene (reference sequence). The CDR3 is made up of 13 amino acids. V lost 7 bases to trimming and J lost 8 bases; unmatched junction nucleotides: 7. Data came from immunoSEQ multiplex PCR; TCRdb stores just in-frame clones and leaves some out. There are 29,000 or so clones in the sample; more than 60% occur only once, and approximately 6.6% lies in the top ten. Time point denoted: recipient sample about 28 days before transplant, after cytoreduction.

This chain connects TRBV19 to TRBJ1-2; 10 bases align to TRBD1. The clonotype originates from a woman aged 25-40 years with chronic myeloid leukemia. Some clones in this sample may be carry-over from other donors' samples. The source material was peripheral blood mononuclear cells, sampled before stem cell transplant. CDR3 sequence (DNA): TGTGCCAGTACCCCGACAGGGGGCGGAGGCTACACCTTC. This translates into CASTPTGGGGYTF.